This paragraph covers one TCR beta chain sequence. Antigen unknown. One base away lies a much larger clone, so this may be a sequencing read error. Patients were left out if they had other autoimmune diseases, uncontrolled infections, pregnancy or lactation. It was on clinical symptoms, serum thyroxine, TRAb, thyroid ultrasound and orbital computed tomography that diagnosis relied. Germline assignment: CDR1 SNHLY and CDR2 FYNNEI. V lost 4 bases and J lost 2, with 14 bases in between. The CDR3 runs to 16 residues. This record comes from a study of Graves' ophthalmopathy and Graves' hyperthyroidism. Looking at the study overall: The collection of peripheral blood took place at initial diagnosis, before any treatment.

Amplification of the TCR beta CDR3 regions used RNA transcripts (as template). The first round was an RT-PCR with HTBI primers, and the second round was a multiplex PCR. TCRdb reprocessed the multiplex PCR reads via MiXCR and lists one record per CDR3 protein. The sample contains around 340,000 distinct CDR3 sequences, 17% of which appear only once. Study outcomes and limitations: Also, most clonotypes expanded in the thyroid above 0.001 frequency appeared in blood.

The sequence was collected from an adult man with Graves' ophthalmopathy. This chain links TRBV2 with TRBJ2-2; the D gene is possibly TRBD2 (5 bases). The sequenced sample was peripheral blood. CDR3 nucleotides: TGTGCCAGCAGTGGGTTAGGACTGGTAAACACCGGGGAGCTGTTTTTT. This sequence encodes CASSGLGLVNTGELFF.